This TCR beta chain was sequenced in a study of CXCR3-negative and CXCR3-positive naive CD8 T cells. CDR1 SGHTA and CDR2 FQGNSA come from the germline V gene. CDR3 length: 18 amino acids. Remarks on this clonotype: The antigen is not known.

The study's findings and limits: TRB CDR3s of CXCR3-positive naive cells were more hydrophobic than those of CXCR3-negative naive cells.

The authors made the TRB cDNA libraries by 5' RACE using UMI labels. TCRdb re-analyzed the 5' RACE reads; it lists each CDR3 protein once, without DNA. This sample lists roughly 99,000 distinct CDR3 sequences; its ten largest clones have around 1%. The specimen was naive CXCR3+ CD8+ T cells from blood. As for subset: CD45RO-CCR7+CD27+CD95- naive CD8+ T cells expressing CXCR3 (TNR3+). The source is a human donor in good health. Some clones in this sample may be carry-over from other donors' samples. V usage is TRBV7-2 and J usage is TRBJ2-2; as DNA is missing, the TRBD1 call by TCRdb cannot be tested. The CDR3 region is CASSLALWDPPGGGELFF.